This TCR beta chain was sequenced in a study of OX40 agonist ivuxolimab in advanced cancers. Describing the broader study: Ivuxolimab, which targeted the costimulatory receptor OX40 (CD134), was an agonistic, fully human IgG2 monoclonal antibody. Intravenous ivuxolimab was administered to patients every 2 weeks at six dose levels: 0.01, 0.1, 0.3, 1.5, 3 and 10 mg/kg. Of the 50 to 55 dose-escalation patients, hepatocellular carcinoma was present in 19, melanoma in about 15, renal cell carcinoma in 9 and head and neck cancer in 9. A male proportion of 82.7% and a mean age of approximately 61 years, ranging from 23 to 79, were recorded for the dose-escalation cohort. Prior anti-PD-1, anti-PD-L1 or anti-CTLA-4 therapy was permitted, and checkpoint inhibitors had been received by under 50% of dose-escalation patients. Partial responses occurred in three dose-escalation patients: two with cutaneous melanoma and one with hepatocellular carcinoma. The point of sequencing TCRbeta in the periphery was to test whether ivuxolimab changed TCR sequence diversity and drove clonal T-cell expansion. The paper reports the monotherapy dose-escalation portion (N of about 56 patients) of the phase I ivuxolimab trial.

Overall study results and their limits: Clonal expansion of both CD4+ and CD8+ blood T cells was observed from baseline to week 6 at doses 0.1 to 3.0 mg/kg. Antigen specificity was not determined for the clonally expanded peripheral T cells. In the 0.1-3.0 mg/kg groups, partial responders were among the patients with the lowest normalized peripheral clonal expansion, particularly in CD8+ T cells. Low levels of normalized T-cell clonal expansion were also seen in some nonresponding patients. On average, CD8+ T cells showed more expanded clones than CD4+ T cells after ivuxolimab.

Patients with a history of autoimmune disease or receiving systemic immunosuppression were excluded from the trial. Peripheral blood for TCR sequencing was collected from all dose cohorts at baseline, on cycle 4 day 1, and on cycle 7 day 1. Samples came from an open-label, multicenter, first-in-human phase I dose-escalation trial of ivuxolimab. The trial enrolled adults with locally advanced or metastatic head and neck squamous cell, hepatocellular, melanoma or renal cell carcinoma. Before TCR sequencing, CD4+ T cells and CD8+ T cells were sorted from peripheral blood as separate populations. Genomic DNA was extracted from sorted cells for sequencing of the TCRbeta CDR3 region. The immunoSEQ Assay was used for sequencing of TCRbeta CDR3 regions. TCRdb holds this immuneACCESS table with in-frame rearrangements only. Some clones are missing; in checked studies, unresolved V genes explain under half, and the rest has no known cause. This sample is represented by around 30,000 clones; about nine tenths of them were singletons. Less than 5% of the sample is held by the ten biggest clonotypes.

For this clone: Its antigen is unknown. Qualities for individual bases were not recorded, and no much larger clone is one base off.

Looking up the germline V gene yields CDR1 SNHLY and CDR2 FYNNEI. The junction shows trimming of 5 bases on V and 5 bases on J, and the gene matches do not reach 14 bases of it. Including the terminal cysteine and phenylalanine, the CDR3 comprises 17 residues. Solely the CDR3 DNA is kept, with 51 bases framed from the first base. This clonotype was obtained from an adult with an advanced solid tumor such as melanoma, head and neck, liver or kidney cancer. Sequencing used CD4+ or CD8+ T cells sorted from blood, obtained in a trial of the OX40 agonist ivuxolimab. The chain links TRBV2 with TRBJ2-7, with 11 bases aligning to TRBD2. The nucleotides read TGTGCCAGCAGTTATCTCGACACTAGCGGGGGTATCCACGAGCAGTACTTC. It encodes CASSYLDTSGGIHEQYF.